This T cell receptor beta chain was sequenced in a study of cytomegalovirus exposure and HLA in healthy donors. Study-level results: In a later analysis, most CMV-associated TCR beta chains appeared HLA-restricted.

To note about this clone: Its antigen is currently unknown.

Primers for the PCR totalled 60 Vbeta and 13 Jbeta. Here immunoSEQ multiplex PCR was the method, and the copy in TCRdb shows in-frame clones only, minus some. The table records some 100,000 clones, 60% to 85% of them present only once. The sequencing sample was made of PBMCs. This TCR was recovered from a woman in her 40s in good health and CMV-seropositive.

CDR3 sequence: CASSAGPGELFF. In DNA form, the CDR3 reads TGTGCCAGCAGCGCAGGGCCCGGGGAGCTGTTTTTT. This chain links TRBV9 with TRBJ2-2, with D possibly matching TRBD1 (5 bases). The V gene's germline CDR1 is SGDLS and CDR2 YYNGEE. This CDR3 comprises 12 residues. V lost 3 bases and J 6 bases, leaving 6 bases between the germline ends. The full variable domain, in which reference TRBV9 and TRBJ2-2 provide the parts outside the CDR3, is DSGVTQTPKHLITATGQRVTLRCSPRSGDLSVYWYQQSLDQGLQFLIQYYNGEERAKGNILERFSAQQFPDLHSELNLSSLELGDSALYFCASSAGPGELFFGEGSRLTVL.